This T cell receptor (beta chain) was retrieved from a study of T cell repertoires in cytomegalovirus infection. Across the study: Newly reported HLA-C-restricted and thoroughly characterized HLA-B-restricted CMV epitopes were employed. CMV infection plus the matching HLA type was flagged by public TCR beta signatures.

Worth noting for this clonotype: What it binds is unknown.

TCRdb re-derived calls from the reads in MiXCR, one entry per CDR3 protein. The data hold 450,000 to 600,000 distinct CDR3 sequences, with roughly 43% observed a single time. Germline V gene lookup returns CDR1 WSHSY and CDR2 SAAADI. Trimming removed 8 bases from V and 10 bases from J, with 15 bases in between. The CDR3 is 12 residues long. This TCR was recovered from a human donor in good health (CMV status not recorded). Some clones in this sample may be carry-over from other donors' samples. The rearrangement joins TRBV10-2 to TRBJ2-1; D call uncertain. The sample was cultured PBMCs, taken from culture after CMV antigen stimulation. Here the CDR3 reads CASQSPSVEQFF. As DNA, the CDR3 is TGCGCCAGCCAAAGCCCCTCGGTCGAGCAGTTCTTC.